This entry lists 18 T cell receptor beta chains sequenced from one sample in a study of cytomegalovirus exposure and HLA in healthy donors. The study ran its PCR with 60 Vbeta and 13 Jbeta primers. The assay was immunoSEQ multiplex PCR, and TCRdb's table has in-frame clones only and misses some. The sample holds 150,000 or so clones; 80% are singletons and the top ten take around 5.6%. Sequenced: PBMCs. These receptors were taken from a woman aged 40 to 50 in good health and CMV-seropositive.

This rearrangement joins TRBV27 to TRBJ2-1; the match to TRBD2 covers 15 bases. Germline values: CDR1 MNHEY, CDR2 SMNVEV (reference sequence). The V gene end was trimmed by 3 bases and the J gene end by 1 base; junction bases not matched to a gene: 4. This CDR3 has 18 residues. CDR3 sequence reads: CASSFRTSGRGSYNEQFF. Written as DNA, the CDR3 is TGTGCCAGCAGTTTCAGGACTAGCGGGAGGGGGTCCTACAATGAGCAGTTCTTC.

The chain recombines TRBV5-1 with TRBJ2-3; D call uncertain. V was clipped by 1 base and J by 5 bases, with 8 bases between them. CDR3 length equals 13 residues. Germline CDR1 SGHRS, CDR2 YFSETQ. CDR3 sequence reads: CASSLNTVDTQYF. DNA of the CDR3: TGCGCCAGCAGCTTGAATACGGTAGATACGCAGTATTTT.

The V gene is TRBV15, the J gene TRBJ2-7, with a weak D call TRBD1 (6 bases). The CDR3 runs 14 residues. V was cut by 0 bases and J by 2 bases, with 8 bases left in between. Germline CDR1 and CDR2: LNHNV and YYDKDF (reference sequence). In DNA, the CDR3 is TGTGCCACCAGCAGAGAGGACAGAACCTACGAGCAGTACTTC. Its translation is CATSREDRTYEQYF.

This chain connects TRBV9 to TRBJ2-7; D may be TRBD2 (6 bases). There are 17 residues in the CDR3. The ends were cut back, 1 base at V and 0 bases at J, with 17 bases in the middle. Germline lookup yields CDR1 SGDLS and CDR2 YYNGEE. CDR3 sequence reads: CASSVSSVASASYEQYF. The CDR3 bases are TGTGCCAGCAGCGTATCTTCGGTGGCTAGCGCCTCCTACGAGCAGTACTTC. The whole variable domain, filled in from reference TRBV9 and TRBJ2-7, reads DSGVTQTPKHLITATGQRVTLRCSPRSGDLSVYWYQQSLDQGLQFLIQYYNGEERAKGNILERFSAQQFPDLHSELNLSSLELGDSALYFCASSVSSVASASYEQYFGPGTRLTVT.

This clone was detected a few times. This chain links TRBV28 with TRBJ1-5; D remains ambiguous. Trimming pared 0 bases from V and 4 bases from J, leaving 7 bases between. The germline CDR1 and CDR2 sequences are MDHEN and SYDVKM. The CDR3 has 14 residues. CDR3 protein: CASSLWSQNQPQHF. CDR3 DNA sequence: TGTGCCAGCAGTTTATGGTCCCAGAATCAGCCCCAGCATTTT.

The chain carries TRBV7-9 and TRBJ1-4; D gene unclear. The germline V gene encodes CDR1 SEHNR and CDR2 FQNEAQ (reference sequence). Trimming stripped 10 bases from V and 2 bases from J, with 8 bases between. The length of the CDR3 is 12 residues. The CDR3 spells CATRGTNEKLFF. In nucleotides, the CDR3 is TGTGCCACGCGCGGCACTAATGAAAAACTGTTTTTT. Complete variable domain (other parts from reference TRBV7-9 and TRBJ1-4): DTGVSQNPRHKITKRGQNVTFRCDPISEHNRLYWYRQTLGQGPEFLTYFQNEAQLEKSRLLSDRFSAERPKGSFSTLEIQRTEQGDSAMYLCATRGTNEKLFFGSGTQLSVL.

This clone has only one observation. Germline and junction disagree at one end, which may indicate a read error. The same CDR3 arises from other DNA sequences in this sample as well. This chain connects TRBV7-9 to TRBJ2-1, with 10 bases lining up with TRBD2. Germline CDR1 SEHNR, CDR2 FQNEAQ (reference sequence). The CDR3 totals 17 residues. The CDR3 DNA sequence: TGCGCCAGCAGCTTAGGGACGTCTAGCGGGAGAAACAATGAGCAGTTCTTC. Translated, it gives CASSLGTSSGRNNEQFF.

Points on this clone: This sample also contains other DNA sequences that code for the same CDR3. CDR3 protein: CASSTGTGGSYEQYF. DNA for the CDR3: TGTGCCAGTAGTACCGGGACAGGGGGGTCCTACGAGCAGTACTTC. The chain combines TRBV19 with TRBJ2-7, with TRBD1 matching 11 bases. This CDR3 contains 15 residues. Per germline, CDR1 LNHDA and CDR2 SQIVND (reference sequence). Trimming took 4 bases from V and 1 from J; bases not matched to a gene: 3.

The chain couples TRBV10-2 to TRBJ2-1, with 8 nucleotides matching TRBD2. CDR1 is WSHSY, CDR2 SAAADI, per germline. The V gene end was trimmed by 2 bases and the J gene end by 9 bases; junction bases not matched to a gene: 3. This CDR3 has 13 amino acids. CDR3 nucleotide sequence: TGCGCCAGCAGTGAGGGACTAGCTATTGAGCAGTTCTTC. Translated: CASSEGLAIEQFF.

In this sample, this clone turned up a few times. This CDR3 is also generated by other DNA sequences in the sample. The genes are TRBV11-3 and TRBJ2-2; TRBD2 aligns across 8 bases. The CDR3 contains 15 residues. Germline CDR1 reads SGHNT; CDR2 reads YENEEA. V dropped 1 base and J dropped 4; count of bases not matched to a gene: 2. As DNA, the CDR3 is TGTGCCAGCAGCTTAGCGGGAGGGTCCACCGGGGAGCTGTTTTTT. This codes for CASSLAGGSTGELFF.

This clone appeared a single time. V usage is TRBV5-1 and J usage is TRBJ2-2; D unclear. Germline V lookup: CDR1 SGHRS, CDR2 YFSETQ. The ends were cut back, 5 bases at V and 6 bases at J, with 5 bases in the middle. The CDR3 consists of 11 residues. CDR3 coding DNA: TGCGCCAGCAGTCTGTCCGGGGAGCTGTTTTTT. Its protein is CASSLSGELFF.

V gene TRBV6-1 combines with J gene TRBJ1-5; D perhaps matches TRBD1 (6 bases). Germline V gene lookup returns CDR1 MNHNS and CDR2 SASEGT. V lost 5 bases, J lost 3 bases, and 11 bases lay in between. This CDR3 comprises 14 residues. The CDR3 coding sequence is TGTGCCAGCAGTCCTGACAGGCTCAATCAGCCCCAGCATTTT. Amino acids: CASSPDRLNQPQHF.

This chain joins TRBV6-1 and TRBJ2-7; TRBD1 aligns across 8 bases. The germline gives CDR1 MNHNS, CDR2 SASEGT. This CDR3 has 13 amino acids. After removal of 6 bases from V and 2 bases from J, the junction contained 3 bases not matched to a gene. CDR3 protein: CASRRTGPYEQYF. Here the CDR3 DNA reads TGTGCCAGCAGGAGGACAGGGCCCTACGAGCAGTACTTC.

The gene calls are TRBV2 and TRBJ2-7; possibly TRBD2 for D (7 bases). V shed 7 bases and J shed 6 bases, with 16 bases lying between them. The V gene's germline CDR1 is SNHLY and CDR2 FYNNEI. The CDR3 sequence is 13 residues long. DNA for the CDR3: TGTGCCAGCAAACGGGGGGCCAATAGCGAGCAGTACTTC. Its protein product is CASKRGANSEQYF.

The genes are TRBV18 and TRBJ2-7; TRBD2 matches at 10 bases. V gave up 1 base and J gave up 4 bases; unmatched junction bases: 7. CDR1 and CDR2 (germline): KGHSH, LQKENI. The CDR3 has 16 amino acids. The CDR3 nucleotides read TGTGCCAGCTCACCACGGTCTAGCGGGAGAAGGTACGAGCAGTACTTC. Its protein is CASSPRSSGRRYEQYF.

The CDR3 is CASSLTGGPQETQYF. CDR3 DNA: TGTGCCAGCAGCTTGACGGGAGGGCCCCAAGAGACCCAGTACTTC. The genes are TRBV5-6 and TRBJ2-5; 8 bases align to TRBD2. The V segment lost 1 base and the J segment 1 base; nucleotides outside the gene matches: 3. Germline lookup yields CDR1 SGHDT and CDR2 YYEEEE. CDR3 length: 15 amino acids.

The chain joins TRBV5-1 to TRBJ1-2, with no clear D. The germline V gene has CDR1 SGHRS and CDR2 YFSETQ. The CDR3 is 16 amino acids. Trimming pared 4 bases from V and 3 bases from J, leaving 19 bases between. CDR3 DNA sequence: TGCGCCAGCAGCCAAACCTTCCGCGGCGGAGACTATGGCTACACCTTC. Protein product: CASSQTFRGGDYGYTF.

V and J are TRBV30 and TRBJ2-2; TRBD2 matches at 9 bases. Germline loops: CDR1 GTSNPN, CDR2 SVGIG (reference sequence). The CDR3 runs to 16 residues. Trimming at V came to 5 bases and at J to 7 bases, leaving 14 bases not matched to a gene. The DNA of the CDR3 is TGTGCCTGGTCGTCAGGAGCGGGAGGTCAGGGCGGGGAGCTGTTTTTT. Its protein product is CAWSSGAGGQGGELFF.